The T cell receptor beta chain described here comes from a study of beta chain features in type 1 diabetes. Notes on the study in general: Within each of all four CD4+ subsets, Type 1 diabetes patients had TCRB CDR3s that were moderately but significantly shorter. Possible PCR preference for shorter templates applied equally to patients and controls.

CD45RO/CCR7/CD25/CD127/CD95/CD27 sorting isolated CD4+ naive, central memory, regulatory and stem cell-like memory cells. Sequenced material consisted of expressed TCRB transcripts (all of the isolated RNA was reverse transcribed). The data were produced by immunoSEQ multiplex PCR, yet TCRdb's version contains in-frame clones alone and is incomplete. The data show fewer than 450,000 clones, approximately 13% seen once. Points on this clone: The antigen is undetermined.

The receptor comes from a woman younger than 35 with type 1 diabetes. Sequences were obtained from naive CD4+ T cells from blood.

CDR3 in DNA: TGTGCCATCAGAGAGGAAGTCAGTAACACTGAAGCTTTCTTT. Its translation: CAIREEVSNTEAFF. The chain employs TRBV10-3 and TRBJ1-1; D gene unclear. The germline gives CDR1 ENHRY, CDR2 SYGVKD. The CDR3 runs 14 residues. V lost 6 bases to trimming and J lost 2 bases, with 13 bases between them.